This is a list of T cell receptor beta chains from one sample in a study of identical twins. One entry per CDR3 protein, called by TCRdb with MiXCR from the 5' RACE reads. Among 690,000 or so distinct CDR3 sequences, around 8.6% were seen once, and the ten largest hold 0.85% to 1%. These data are also associated with another study on yellow fever vaccine responses in identical twins.

The sequencing sample was made of PBMCs. Receptors were obtained from a woman aged 18-29 years in good health. Each CDR3 is given with its conserved first and last residue. D genes are given only for firm matches. Clone sizes are given selectively: once, few, many, or a class where the clone is expanded.

v_call: TRBV7-3; j_call: TRBJ2-5; d_call: NA; clone_size: NA; cdr3_aa: CARETGRETQYF; cdr3_nt: TGTGCCAGGGAAACAGGGAGGGAGACCCAGTACTTC
v_call: TRBV27; j_call: TRBJ2-1; d_call: TRBD2; clone_size: NA; cdr3_aa: CASIRTSGNNEQFF; cdr3_nt: TGTGCCAGCATCAGGACTAGCGGGAACAATGAGCAGTTCTTC
v_call: TRBV11-1; j_call: TRBJ2-7; d_call: TRBD1; clone_size: NA; cdr3_aa: CASSLGQGLVSEQYF; cdr3_nt: TGTGCCAGCAGCTTAGGACAGGGTTTGGTCTCCGAGCAGTACTTC
v_call: TRBV12-3/TRBV12-4; j_call: TRBJ2-2; d_call: NA; clone_size: NA; cdr3_aa: CASDVPDTPLHELFF; cdr3_nt: TGTGCCAGCGACGTTCCGGATACCCCCCTTCACGAGCTGTTTTTT
v_call: TRBV10-3; j_call: TRBJ1-2; d_call: TRBD1; clone_size: few; cdr3_aa: CAISETETGNYGYTF; cdr3_nt: TGTGCCATCAGTGAGACCGAGACAGGGAACTATGGCTACACCTTC
v_call: TRBV4-2; j_call: TRBJ2-5; d_call: TRBD2; clone_size: NA; cdr3_aa: CASREGLAAQETQYF; cdr3_nt: TGTGCCAGCAGGGAAGGACTAGCGGCACAAGAGACCCAGTACTTC
v_call: TRBV7-6; j_call: TRBJ2-1; d_call: TRBD2; clone_size: many; cdr3_aa: CASSSLFLAGGNEQFF; cdr3_nt: TGTGCCAGCAGCTCTCTTTTTCTAGCGGGAGGAAATGAGCAGTTCTTC
v_call: TRBV20-1; j_call: TRBJ2-5; d_call: NA; clone_size: many; cdr3_aa: CSATQPRTAQETQYF; cdr3_nt: TGCAGTGCTACCCAGCCCCGGACAGCCCAGGAGACCCAGTACTTC
v_call: TRBV28; j_call: TRBJ2-4; d_call: TRBD1; clone_size: many; cdr3_aa: CASSPGTGPNPTIQYF; cdr3_nt: TGTGCCAGCAGTCCCGGGACAGGGCCAAACCCCACCATTCAGTACTTC
v_call: TRBV7-7; j_call: TRBJ2-1; d_call: TRBD2; clone_size: NA; cdr3_aa: CASSATSGSNEQFF; cdr3_nt: TGTGCTAGCAGCGCGACTAGCGGGAGCAATGAGCAGTTCTTC
v_call: TRBV6-5; j_call: TRBJ1-1; d_call: TRBD1; clone_size: many; cdr3_aa: CASSRQGILAFF; cdr3_nt: TGTGCCAGCAGCCGACAGGGAATCTTGGCTTTCTTT
v_call: TRBV11-1; j_call: TRBJ2-7; d_call: NA; clone_size: few; cdr3_aa: CASSPRGYDYEQYF; cdr3_nt: TGTGCCAGCAGCCCCCGCGGCTACGACTACGAGCAGTACTTC
v_call: TRBV29-1; j_call: TRBJ1-5; d_call: TRBD1; clone_size: NA; cdr3_aa: CSVVQGINQPQHF; cdr3_nt: TGCAGCGTTGTACAGGGGATCAATCAGCCCCAGCATTTT
v_call: TRBV6-2/TRBV6-3; j_call: TRBJ2-5; d_call: TRBD1; clone_size: few; cdr3_aa: CASSYDGQGLGETQYF; cdr3_nt: TGTGCCAGCAGTTATGATGGACAGGGGTTGGGAGAGACCCAGTACTTC